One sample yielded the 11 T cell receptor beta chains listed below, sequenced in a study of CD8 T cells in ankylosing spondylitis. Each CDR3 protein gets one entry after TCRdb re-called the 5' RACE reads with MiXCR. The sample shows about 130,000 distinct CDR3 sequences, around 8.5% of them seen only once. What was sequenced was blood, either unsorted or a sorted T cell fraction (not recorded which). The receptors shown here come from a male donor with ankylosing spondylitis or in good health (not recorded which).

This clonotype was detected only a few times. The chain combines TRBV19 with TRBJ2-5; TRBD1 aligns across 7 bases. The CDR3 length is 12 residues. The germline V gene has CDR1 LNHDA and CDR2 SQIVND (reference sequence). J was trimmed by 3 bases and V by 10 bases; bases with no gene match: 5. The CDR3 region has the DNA TGTGCCACCAGGGGGAGTAAAGAGACCCAGTACTTC. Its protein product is CATRGSKETQYF. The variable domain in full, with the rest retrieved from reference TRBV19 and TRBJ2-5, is DGGITQSPKYLFRKEGQNVTLSCEQNLNHDAMYWYRQDPGQGLRLIYYSQIVNDFQKGDIAEGYSVSREKKESFPLTVTSAQKNPTAFYLCATRGSKETQYFGPGTRLLVL.

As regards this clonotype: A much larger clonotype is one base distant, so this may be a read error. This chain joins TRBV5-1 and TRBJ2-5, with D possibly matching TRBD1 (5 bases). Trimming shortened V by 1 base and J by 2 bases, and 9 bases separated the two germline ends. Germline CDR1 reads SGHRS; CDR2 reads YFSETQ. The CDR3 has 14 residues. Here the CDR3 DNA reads TGCGCCAGCAGCTTGTTAACAGGACAAGAGACCCAGTACTTC. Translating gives CASSLLTGQETQYF.

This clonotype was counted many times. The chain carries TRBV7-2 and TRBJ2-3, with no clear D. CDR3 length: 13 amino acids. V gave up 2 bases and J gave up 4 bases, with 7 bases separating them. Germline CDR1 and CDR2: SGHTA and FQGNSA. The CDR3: CASSLQTPDTQYF. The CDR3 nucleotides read TGTGCCAGCAGCTTACAGACCCCAGATACGCAGTATTTT.

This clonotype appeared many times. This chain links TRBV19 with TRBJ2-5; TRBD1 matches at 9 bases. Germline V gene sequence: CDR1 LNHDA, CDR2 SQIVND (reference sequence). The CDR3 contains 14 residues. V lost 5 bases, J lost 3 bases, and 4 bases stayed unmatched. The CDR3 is CASSADRGEETQYF. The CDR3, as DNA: TGTGCCAGTAGTGCGGACAGGGGAGAAGAGACCCAGTACTTC.

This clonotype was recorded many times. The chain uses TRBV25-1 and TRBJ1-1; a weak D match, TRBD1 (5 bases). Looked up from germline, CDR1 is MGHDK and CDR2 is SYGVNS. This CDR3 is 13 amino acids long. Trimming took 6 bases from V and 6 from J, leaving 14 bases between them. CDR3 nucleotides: TGTGCCAGCAGGTTGCAGGGTCGATCTGAAGCTTTCTTT. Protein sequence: CASRLQGRSEAFF.

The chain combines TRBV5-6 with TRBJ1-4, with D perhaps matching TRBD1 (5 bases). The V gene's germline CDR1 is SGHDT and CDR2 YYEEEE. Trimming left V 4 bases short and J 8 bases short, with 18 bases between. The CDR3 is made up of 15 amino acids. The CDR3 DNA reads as TGTGCCAGCAGCGAGTGGAGGGGACTTGGGGAAAAACTGTTTTTT. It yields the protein CASSEWRGLGEKLFF.

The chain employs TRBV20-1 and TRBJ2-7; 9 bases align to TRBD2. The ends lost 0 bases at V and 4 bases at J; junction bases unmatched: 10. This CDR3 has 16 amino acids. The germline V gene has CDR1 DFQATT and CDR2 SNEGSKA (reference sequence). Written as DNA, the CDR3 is TGCAGTGCTAGAGATTTAGCGGGAGCCCCTGGGTACGAGCAGTACTTC. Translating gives CSARDLAGAPGYEQYF.

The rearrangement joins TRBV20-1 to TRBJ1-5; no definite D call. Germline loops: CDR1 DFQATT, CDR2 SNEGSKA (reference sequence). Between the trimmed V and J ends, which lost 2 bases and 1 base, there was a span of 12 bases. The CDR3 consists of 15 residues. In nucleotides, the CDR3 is TGCAGTGCTAGAAAGGAGAAACTCAGCAATCAGCCCCAGCATTTT. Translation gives CSARKEKLSNQPQHF.

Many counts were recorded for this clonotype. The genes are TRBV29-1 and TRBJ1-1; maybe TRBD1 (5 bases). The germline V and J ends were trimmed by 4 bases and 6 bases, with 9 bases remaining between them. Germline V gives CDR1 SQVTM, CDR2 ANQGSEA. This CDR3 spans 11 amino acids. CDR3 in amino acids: CSVVEGPEAFF. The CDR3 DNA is TGCAGCGTTGTTGAGGGGCCTGAAGCTTTCTTT.

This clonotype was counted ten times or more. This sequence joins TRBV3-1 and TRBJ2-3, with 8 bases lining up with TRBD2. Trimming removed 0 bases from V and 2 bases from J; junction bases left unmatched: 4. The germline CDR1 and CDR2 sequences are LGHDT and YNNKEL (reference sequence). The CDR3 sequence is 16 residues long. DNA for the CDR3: TGTGCCAGCAGCCAAGAAACGGGAGGGTCCACAGATACGCAGTATTTT. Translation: CASSQETGGSTDTQYF.

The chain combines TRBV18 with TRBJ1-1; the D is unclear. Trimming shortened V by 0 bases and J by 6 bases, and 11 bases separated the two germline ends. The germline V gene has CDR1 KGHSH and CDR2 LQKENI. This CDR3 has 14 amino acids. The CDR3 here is CASSPPGGSSEAFF. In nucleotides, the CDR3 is TGTGCCAGCTCACCACCGGGAGGGAGTTCTGAAGCTTTCTTT.